The clone carrying this T cell receptor (beta chain) was seen at least ten times. Its antigen is not known. Through template switching, a universal primer site was introduced, and the cDNA contained unique molecular identifiers. TCRdb reprocessed the 5' RACE reads with MiXCR, giving one entry per CDR3 protein. In the table there are about 100,000 distinct CDR3 sequences, about 6.1% of which are singletons. The entry originates in a study of identical twins. V gave up 3 bases and J gave up 4 bases, with 3 bases separating them. Germline-derived CDR1 and CDR2 are KGHDR and SFDVKD. This CDR3 is 12 amino acids long. Points from the study as a whole: Whereas memory repertoires showed no such difference, abundant cord blood beta clonotypes carried fewer insertions. When twins shared out-of-frame alpha sequences, those sequences had excess low generation probability. The study found weaker excess twin sharing in beta out-of-frame sequences.

The sample consisted of memory T cells sorted from blood. This TCR came from a woman between 45 and 65 years old in good health. V and J are TRBV24-1 and TRBJ2-1; no firm D call. CDR3 in amino acids: CATSDPYNEQFF. Here the CDR3 DNA reads TGTGCCACCAGTGATCCGTACAATGAGCAGTTCTTC.